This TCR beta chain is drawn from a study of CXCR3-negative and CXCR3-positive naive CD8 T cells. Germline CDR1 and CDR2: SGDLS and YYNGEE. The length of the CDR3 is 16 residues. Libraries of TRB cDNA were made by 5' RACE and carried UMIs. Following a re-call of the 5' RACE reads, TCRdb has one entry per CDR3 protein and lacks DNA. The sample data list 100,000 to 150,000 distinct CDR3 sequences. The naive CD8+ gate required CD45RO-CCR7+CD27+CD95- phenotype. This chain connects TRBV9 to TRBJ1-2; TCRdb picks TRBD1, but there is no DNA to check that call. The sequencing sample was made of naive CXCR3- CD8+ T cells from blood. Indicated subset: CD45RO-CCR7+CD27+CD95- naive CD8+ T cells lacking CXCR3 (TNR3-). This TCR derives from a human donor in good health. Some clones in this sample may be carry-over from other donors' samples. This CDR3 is CASSVGEGIGGYGYTF.